A single sample gave rise to the 16 T cell receptor beta chains below, sequenced in a study of CD4 T cell repertoires in COVID-19. The data were produced by immunoSEQ multiplex PCR, yet TCRdb's version contains in-frame clones alone and is incomplete. In the table there are about 75,000 clones, roughly 80% of which are singletons. The sequenced sample was CD4+ T cells from peripheral blood, obtained after recovery from COVID-19. The receptor set was obtained from a human donor who had COVID-19.

V gene TRBV3-1 (or the pseudogene TRBV3-2) combines with J gene TRBJ2-7; D is unresolved. Germline CDR1 reads LGHDT; CDR2 reads YNNKEL (reference sequence). Trimming cost V 1 base and J 5 bases, with 15 bases left between them. The CDR3 spans 15 residues. The CDR3 loop reads CASSQAPGRPHEQYF. CDR3 in DNA: TGTGCCAGCAGCCAAGCCCCCGGCCGCCCCCACGAGCAGTACTTC.

This chain connects TRBV6-5 to TRBJ2-5; 7 nucleotides align to TRBD1. This CDR3 is built from 15 residues. Germline loops: CDR1 MNHEY, CDR2 SVGAGI. The trim removed 11 bases at V and 3 bases at J, leaving 15 bases unmatched. For the CDR3, the DNA is TGTGCCTGCACACACTCTGGGACAGATAAAGAGACCCAGTACTTC. This translates into CACTHSGTDKETQYF.

This clone was observed a single time. The J gene is TRBJ2-3, the V gene TRBV5-1, with TRBD1 matching over 7 bases. CDR1 is SGHRS and CDR2 is YFSETQ in the germline V gene. CDR3 length: 16 amino acids. Trimming at V came to 1 base and at J to 3 bases, leaving 8 bases not matched to a gene. CDR3 sequence: CASSLSTGVKTDTQYF. The CDR3 bases are TGCGCCAGCAGCTTGAGCACAGGGGTGAAGACAGATACGCAGTATTTT.

This rearrangement joins TRBV28 to TRBJ1-6, with D uncertain. The germline CDR1 and CDR2 sequences are MDHEN and SYDVKM. V gave up 5 bases and J gave up 8 bases, with 7 bases separating them. The CDR3 length is 12 residues. The CDR3 is CASSLIYSPLHF. The CDR3 nucleotides are TGTGCCAGCAGTCTCATTTATTCACCCCTCCACTTT.

The sample holds one count of this clone. This rearrangement joins TRBV10-3 to TRBJ2-3; perhaps D is TRBD1 or TRBD2 (5 bases each). Germline V gene sequence: CDR1 ENHRY, CDR2 SYGVKD. The V end lost 11 bases, the J end lost 4 bases, and 22 bases lay between the germline ends. CDR3 length equals 15 residues. The DNA of the CDR3 is TGTGCCTCCGGGACGGGGCGGGCAGTTTCAGATACGCAGTATTTT. As protein: CASGTGRAVSDTQYF.

This chain uses TRBV29-1 with TRBJ1-5; tentative D call: TRBD1 (5 bases). The CDR3 is 13 residues long. Trimming shortened V by 6 bases and J by 1 base, and 10 bases separated the two germline ends. CDR1 is SQVTM and CDR2 is ANQGSEA in the germline V gene. CDR3 amino acids: CSVSQGSNQPQHF. The DNA of the CDR3 is TGCAGCGTATCTCAGGGAAGCAATCAGCCCCAGCATTTT.

This clone showed up just once. The rearrangement joins TRBV7-8 to TRBJ2-7, with D perhaps given as TRBD1 or TRBD2 (7 bases each). The CDR3 sequence is 18 residues long. Germline values: CDR1 SGHVS, CDR2 FQNEAQ. Trimming took 2 bases from V and 3 from J, leaving 23 bases between them. In DNA form, the CDR3 reads TGTGCCAGCAGCTTAAGGCCCCCTCGGGCAGGGGGGGGCTACGAGCAGTACTTC. It translates to CASSLRPPRAGGGYEQYF.

This rearrangement joins TRBV6-2 or TRBV6-3 to TRBJ1-2; possibly TRBD1 for D (5 bases). Germline CDR1 and CDR2: MNHEY and SVGEGT. V was shortened by 0 bases and J by 0 bases, with 5 bases between the two germline ends. This CDR3 is built from 14 residues. In nucleotides, the CDR3 is TGTGCCAGCAGTTACTCGGGACCTAACTATGGCTACACCTTC. Protein sequence: CASSYSGPNYGYTF.

The chain combines TRBV11-2 with TRBJ1-2, with D maybe TRBD1 (5 bases). CDR3 length: 14 residues. Germline CDR1 and CDR2: SGHAT and FQNNGV. With 5 bases removed from V and 8 bases from J, the gap between germline ends came to 18 bases. The CDR3 nucleotides read TGTGCCAGCAGCCAGGTTAGCGGGGCTGAAGGCTACACCTTC. Amino acids: CASSQVSGAEGYTF.

This sequence joins TRBV6-5 and TRBJ1-1, with no clear D. The V end was cut by 2 bases, the J end by 5 bases, with 12 bases between. Germline CDR1 MNHEY, CDR2 SVGAGI. The CDR3 has 14 residues. The CDR3 sequence: CASSYGWAGTEAFF. Here the CDR3 DNA reads TGTGCCAGCAGTTACGGTTGGGCGGGGACTGAAGCTTTCTTT.

The chain uses TRBV30 and TRBJ2-5; the match to TRBD2 covers 7 bases. The germline gives CDR1 GTSNPN, CDR2 SVGIG (reference sequence). The J segment lost 4 bases and the V segment lost 2 bases, leaving 4 bases of the junction unmatched. CDR3 length: 13 amino acids. For the CDR3, the DNA is TGTGCCTGGAGTATCCCGGGGGGAGAGACCCAGTACTTC. Encoded protein: CAWSIPGGETQYF.

J is TRBJ2-3 and V is TRBV24-1; D call uncertain. V was shortened by 6 bases and J by 2 bases, with 2 bases between the two germline ends. Germline CDR1 and CDR2: KGHDR and SFDVKD. CDR3 size: 11 residues. Written as DNA, the CDR3 is TGTGCCACCAGTCACACAGATACGCAGTATTTT. It encodes CATSHTDTQYF.

This CDR3 reads CASSRDSFYEQYF. The CDR3 nucleotides read TGTGCCAGCAGTCGGGACAGCTTCTACGAGCAGTACTTC. The rearrangement uses TRBV12-3 or TRBV12-4 and TRBJ2-7; 7 nucleotides line up with TRBD1. The CDR3 consists of 13 residues. V shed 5 bases and J 3 bases; nucleotides not matched to a gene: 4.

Only one count was recorded for this clone. The V and J genes are TRBV5-5 and TRBJ1-4; D might be TRBD1 (5 bases). Between the trimmed V and J ends, which lost 2 bases and 2 bases, there was a span of 7 bases. Germline CDR1 is SGHKS and CDR2 is YYEKEE (reference sequence). The CDR3 loop spans 14 amino acids. CDR3 sequence (DNA): TGTGCCAGCAGCTTTAGACAGACTAATGAAAAACTGTTTTTT. It translates to CASSFRQTNEKLFF.

The chain joins TRBV5-1 to TRBJ1-1; D not certain. The CDR3 length is 13 residues. CDR1 SGHRS and CDR2 YFSETQ come from the germline V gene. With 0 bases removed from V and 6 bases from J, the gap between germline ends came to 9 bases. The CDR3 sequence: CASSLGGAPEAFF. CDR3 DNA: TGCGCCAGCAGCTTGGGGGGAGCCCCTGAAGCTTTCTTT.

This clone was seen a handful of times. The CDR3: CASTKDREMNTEAFF. CDR3 DNA: TGTGCCAGCACCAAGGACAGGGAGATGAACACTGAAGCTTTCTTT. The V gene is TRBV6-5, the J gene TRBJ1-1; 8 bases agree with TRBD1. In germline, CDR1 is MNHEY, CDR2 SVGAGI. This CDR3 spans 15 amino acids. V was pared by 7 bases and J by 0 bases, with 7 bases of the junction left unmatched.